This T cell receptor (beta chain) was obtained from a study of blood T cell repertoires in COVID-19. Study information: Samples came from the United States, Italy and Spain, spanning acute and convalescent COVID-19. Sources were T cells, B-cell-depleted T cells, or PBMCs; the material itself was cDNA or gDNA.

In the authors' workflow: Quantification of nucleated cells was approximated via reference gene primer amplification. The repertoire was sequenced with immunoSEQ multiplex PCR; TCRdb's copy has only in-frame clones and lacks some. V, J and clone size derive from that table, while D and trimming were established from the DNA sequence. The sample lists fewer than 700,000 clones, 85% to 90% occurring once. This CDR3 region has 16 residues. Trimming took off 1 base at V and 7 bases at J, with 18 bases between the two ends. Per the germline V gene, CDR1 is MRHNA and CDR2 is SNTAGT. Seattle participants joined during active infection and were tracked over time. This clone was seen once.

This clonotype was sampled from a woman in her fifties or sixties with COVID-19, enrolled during active disease. This chain links TRBV6-4 with TRBJ2-3; maybe TRBD2 (6 bases). Sequenced material: peripheral blood. The CDR3 region is CASSDFPGVASNTQYF. In DNA form, the CDR3 reads TGTGCCAGCAGTGACTTTCCGGGAGTAGCCTCGAATACGCAGTATTTT.